This TCR beta chain was recorded in a study of Ad26.COV2.S vaccination and SARS-CoV-2 variants. Sequencing was performed with immunoSEQ multiplex PCR; in TCRdb, only in-frame clones are kept and a portion is missing. Seen here are around 300,000 clones, around nine tenths observed once, and the top ten hold roughly a tenth. Treatment described: about 20 received Ad26.COV2.S at low or high dose, single or two shots; several received placebo; per-sample allocation not given. Vaccine and placebo recipients were sampled on day 63 after the first injection. V dropped 3 bases and J dropped 2 bases, with 15 bases sitting between them. The V gene's germline CDR1 is SEHNR and CDR2 FQNEAQ (reference sequence). The CDR3 is 16 amino acids.

The source material was peripheral blood, sampled in a trial of Ad26.COV2.S vaccine versus placebo. The V and J genes are TRBV7-9 and TRBJ2-3; possibly TRBD2 for D (5 bases). This clonotype was obtained from a person aged 18-65 years who received the Ad26.COV2.S COVID-19 vaccine or a placebo. This CDR3 is CASSFGAGSFTDTQYF. CDR3 in DNA: TGTGCCAGCAGCTTTGGCGCGGGTTCCTTCACAGATACGCAGTATTTT.